This TCR beta chain was documented in a study of shared clonotypes between healthy human individuals. For the study at large: Used for every donor were three CD4 naive, three CD4 memory, two CD8 naive and one CD8 memory plate. Findings and limits, study-wide: Represented diversity, genetic and exposure-history alike, was limited by few donors. A few donors had about 5.1% of their naive CD4 clonotypes in common.

Remarks on this clone: Its antigen is still unknown.

Genomic DNA (from each subset) was split evenly across several immunoSEQ plates. Some clones are missing from TCRdb's copy, which holds only in-frame ones; the method was immunoSEQ multiplex PCR. Among some 2,500,000 clones listed, over 85% were seen once. Germline V CDR1 and CDR2: MDHEN, SYDVKM. V trimming: 5 bases; J trimming: 4 bases; junction bases outside the gene matches: 11. This CDR3 is built from 16 residues. This TCR was sampled from a man aged 18 to 29 in good health. Some clones in this sample may be carry-over from other donors' samples. The sample was naive CD4+ T cells from PBMCs. Regarding subset: CD45RA+ positively selected. V and J are TRBV28 and TRBJ1-2; 9 bases map to TRBD1. This CDR3 is CASSPPGQGTFYGYTF. The CDR3 nucleotides are TGTGCCAGCAGTCCCCCGGGACAGGGAACTTTCTATGGCTACACCTTC.